The rows below give T cell receptor beta chains drawn from one sample of a study of OX40 agonist ivuxolimab in advanced cancers. The data were produced by immunoSEQ multiplex PCR, yet TCRdb's version contains in-frame clones alone and is incomplete. The table shows tens of thousands of clones, with roughly nine tenths occurring only once. The sample here was CD4+ or CD8+ T cells sorted from blood, taken in a trial of the OX40 agonist ivuxolimab. The receptors originated from an adult with an advanced solid tumor such as melanoma, head and neck, liver or kidney cancer. CDR3s include the opening cysteine and the closing phenylalanine or tryptophan. Each record gives: D gene, J gene, V gene, clone size, CDR3 length, CDR3 protein, CDR3 DNA. The D gene is left open where the match is weak. Only some rows state a clone size, as once, few, many or a class for expanded clones.

. | TRBJ2-7 | TRBV4-3 | . | 14 | CASSQETVQDEQYF | TGCGCCAGCAGCCAAGAGACAGTTCAAGACGAGCAGTACTTC
. | TRBJ2-5 | TRBV28 | . | 14 | CASRTGARQETQYF | TGTGCCAGCCGGACGGGGGCGAGACAAGAGACCCAGTACTTC
TRBD2 | TRBJ2-7 | TRBV28 | . | 15 | CASRRGGLAGDEQYF | TGTGCCAGCAGGAGGGGCGGGCTAGCGGGAGACGAGCAGTACTTC
. | TRBJ2-7 | TRBV27 | . | 15 | CASSSLSGPSYEQYF | TGTGCCAGCAGCTCCCTATCCGGGCCTTCCTACGAGCAGTACTTC
. | TRBJ2-5 | TRBV2 | . | 19 | CASNAVLGVRVGSQETQYF | TGTGCCAGCAATGCGGTACTCGGGGTAAGGGTGGGCAGCCAAGAGACCCAGTACTTC
TRBD2 | TRBJ2-1 | TRBV7-6 | few | 19 | CASSFFPGTSASTHNEQFF | TGTGCCAGCAGCTTCTTTCCCGGGACTAGCGCATCGACTCACAATGAGCAGTTCTTC
. | TRBJ2-3 | TRBV7-9 | . | 12 | CAPERGTDTQYF | TGTGCTCCAGAAAGGGGCACAGATACGCAGTATTTT
TRBD2 | TRBJ2-2 | TRBV7-9 | few | 16 | CASTREGLPNTGELFF | TGTGCCAGCACCCGGGAGGGCCTACCGAACACCGGGGAGCTGTTTTTT
TRBD2 | TRBJ2-7 | TRBV27 | . | 14 | CASSPLAGVWEQYF | TGTGCCAGCAGCCCTCTAGCGGGAGTATGGGAGCAGTACTTC
. | TRBJ2-4 | TRBV7-9 | . | 13 | CASSLPSKNIQYF | TGTGCCAGCAGCTTACCAAGTAAAAACATTCAGTACTTC
. | TRBJ1-4 | TRBV28 | . | 15 | CASSLTDSLNEKLFF | TGTGCCAGCAGTTTAACAGACAGTCTGAATGAAAAACTGTTTTTT
TRBD2 | TRBJ2-5 | TRBV2 | . | 18 | CASSEAFNGLARQETQYF | TGTGCCAGCAGTGAAGCTTTCAACGGACTAGCGCGCCAAGAGACCCAGTACTTC
TRBD1 | TRBJ1-2 | TRBV6-6 | . | 15 | CASSYPGQGDYGYTF | TGTGCCAGCAGTTACCCTGGACAGGGGGACTATGGCTACACCTTC
TRBD1 | TRBJ2-1 | TRBV19 | . | 19 | CASSIDSGTGGSSYNEQFF | TGTGCCAGTAGTATAGATTCAGGGACAGGGGGGAGCTCCTACAATGAGCAGTTCTTC
. | TRBJ2-7 | TRBV4-3 | . | 14 | CASSQAGRGYEQYF | TGCGCCAGCAGCCAAGCGGGCAGGGGATACGAGCAGTACTTC
TRBD1 | TRBJ1-1 | TRBV5-4 | . | 16 | CASSGDREAIGTEAFF | TGTGCCAGCAGCGGGGACAGGGAGGCGATTGGCACTGAAGCTTTCTTT
. | TRBJ1-3 | TRBV5-6 | few | 11 | CASSFGNTIYF | TGTGCCAGCAGCTTCGGAAACACCATATATTTT
. | TRBJ2-2 | TRBV4-3 | few | 14 | CASSQDRYTGELFF | TGCGCCAGCAGCCAGGACAGATACACCGGGGAGCTGTTTTTT
TRBD2 | TRBJ2-3 | TRBV27 | . | 15 | CASTLGTRPTDTQYF | TGTGCCAGCACTCTAGGGACTAGACCCACAGATACGCAGTATTTT
. | TRBJ2-1 | TRBV19 | . | 14 | CASSIRNKVDEQFF | TGTGCCAGTAGTATACGTAACAAGGTGGATGAGCAGTTCTTC
. | TRBJ2-7 | TRBV4-3 | . | 15 | CASSQDSGVWYEQYF | TGCGCCAGCAGCCAAGATTCCGGGGTCTGGTACGAGCAGTACTTC
. | TRBJ2-1 | TRBV13 | . | 14 | CASSLAATYNEQFF | TGTGCCAGCAGCTTAGCGGCCACCTACAATGAGCAGTTCTTC
. | TRBJ2-7 | TRBV4-1 | . | 14 | CASSQDLGIYEQYF | TGCGCCAGCAGCCAAGATCTAGGAATCTACGAGCAGTACTTC
. | TRBJ2-2 | TRBV13 | . | 13 | CASKPPGRGELFF | TGTGCCAGTAAGCCACCGGGCCGCGGGGAGCTGTTTTTT
. | TRBJ1-1 | TRBV5-1 | . | 16 | CASSLHFGTQNTEAFF | TGCGCCAGCAGCTTGCACTTCGGGACACAGAACACTGAAGCTTTCTTT